This TCR beta chain was retrieved from a study of tumor-infiltrating lymphocytes in localized non-small cell lung cancer. Whole-study context: Patients included smokers and never-smokers with various histologies, some sampled after neoadjuvant chemotherapy.

Concerning this clone itself: What it recognizes is unknown.

Study results and limitations: Only some patients had TCR sequencing, depending on available tissue.

Germline V gives CDR1 LNHDA, CDR2 SQIVND (reference sequence). This CDR3 has 14 residues. Trimming shortened V by 4 bases and J by 2 bases, and 12 bases separated the two germline ends. Clones were read by immunoSEQ multiplex PCR, and TCRdb kept only the in-frame ones, dropping some. The sample consists of approximately 15,000 clones, about 69% of them appearing once. Source material: lung tumor tissue. The sequence derives from a human donor with non-small cell lung cancer. This chain uses TRBV19 with TRBJ2-7; perhaps D is TRBD1 or TRBD2 (5 bases each). The CDR3 bases are TGTGCCAGTAGTACCTGGGACCAAGCCTACGAGCAGTACTTC. Its translation is CASSTWDQAYEQYF. Variable domain in full (rest from reference TRBV19 and TRBJ2-7): DGGITQSPKYLFRKEGQNVTLSCEQNLNHDAMYWYRQDPGQGLRLIYYSQIVNDFQKGDIAEGYSVSREKKESFPLTVTSAQKNPTAFYLCASSTWDQAYEQYFGPGTRLTVT.